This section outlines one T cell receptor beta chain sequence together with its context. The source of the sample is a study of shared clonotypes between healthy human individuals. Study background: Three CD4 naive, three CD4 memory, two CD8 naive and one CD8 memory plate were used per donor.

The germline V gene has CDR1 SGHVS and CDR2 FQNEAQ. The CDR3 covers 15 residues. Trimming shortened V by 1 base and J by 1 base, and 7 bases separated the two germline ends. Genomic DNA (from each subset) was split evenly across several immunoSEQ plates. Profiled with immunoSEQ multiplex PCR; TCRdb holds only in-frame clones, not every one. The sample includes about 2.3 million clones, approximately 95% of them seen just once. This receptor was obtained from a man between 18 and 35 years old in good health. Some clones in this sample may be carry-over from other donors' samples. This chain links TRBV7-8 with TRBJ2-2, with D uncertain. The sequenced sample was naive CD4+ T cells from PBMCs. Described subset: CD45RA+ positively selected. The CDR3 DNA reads TGTGCCAGCAGCTTAGGCAGAGGGAACACCGGGGAGCTGTTTTTT. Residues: CASSLGRGNTGELFF.